Below, one T cell receptor beta chain is given with its context. Method: immunoSEQ multiplex PCR; TCRdb's copy keeps in-frame clones and lacks some. This sample has fewer than 300,000 clones; approximately 90% occur once, and the top ten carry approximately 4%. The data were obtained in a study of blood T cell repertoires in COVID-19. The CDR3 length is 11 residues. CDR1 is DFQATT and CDR2 is SNEGSKA in the germline V gene (reference sequence). V gave up 5 bases and J gave up 15 bases; unmatched junction bases: 8. The clonotype was recovered from a man aged 55 to 69 who had recovered from COVID-19. V is TRBV20-1 and J is TRBJ2-1; 9 bases agree with TRBD1. The sample was peripheral blood. The CDR3 nucleotides are TGCAGTGCTTCCCGGACAGGGGAGGCGTTCTTC. It is translated as CSASRTGEAFF.